These 30 T cell receptor beta chains were all obtained from the same sample, sequenced in a study of blood T cell repertoires in COVID-19. The protocol was immunoSEQ multiplex PCR, while the TCRdb copy is restricted to in-frame clones and leaves out a portion. In the table there are about 200,000 clones, roughly nine tenths of which are singletons. Sample: peripheral blood. These receptors all come from a man aged 35 to 55 with acute or convalescent COVID-19.

This rearrangement joins TRBV4-3 to TRBJ2-6, with TRBD2 matching over 9 bases. Looked up from germline, CDR1 is LGHNA and CDR2 is YSLEER. The CDR3 covers 18 residues. J was trimmed by 0 bases and V by 1 base; bases with no gene match: 4. The CDR3 DNA is TGCGCCAGCAGCCAAGCAGCGGGGGGACCCTCTGGGGCCAACGTCCTGACTTTC. Translated, it gives CASSQAAGGPSGANVLTF.

There are a few counts of this clone. The V and J genes are TRBV5-1 and TRBJ1-5, with 9 bases lining up with TRBD1. The CDR3 spans 15 residues. V shed 3 bases, J shed 7 bases, and the junction held 8 bases outside the gene matches. In germline, CDR1 is SGHRS, CDR2 YFSETQ. The CDR3 is CASSSGQGIGQPQHF. The CDR3 coding sequence is TGCGCCAGCAGCTCGGGACAGGGAATAGGGCAGCCCCAGCATTTT.

The chain employs TRBV7-6 and TRBJ2-1, with 11 bases lining up with TRBD2. Looked up from germline, CDR1 is SGHVS and CDR2 is FNYEAQ. The CDR3 consists of 16 residues. Trimming at V came to 1 base and at J to 8 bases, leaving 7 bases not matched to a gene. CDR3 protein: CASSLVMASGGHEQFF. The CDR3 DNA reads as TGTGCCAGCAGCTTAGTAATGGCTAGCGGGGGGCATGAGCAGTTCTTC.

This clone was seen just once. The chain combines TRBV2 with TRBJ1-2, with TRBD1 identical over 9 bases. The V gene end was trimmed by 6 bases and the J gene end by 3 bases; junction bases not matched to a gene: 5. This CDR3 has 14 amino acids. Looked up from germline, CDR1 is SNHLY and CDR2 is FYNNEI. CDR3 sequence reads: CASRNRGRDYGYTF. CDR3 in DNA: TGTGCCAGCAGGAACAGGGGGCGAGACTATGGCTACACCTTC.

J is TRBJ1-6 and V is TRBV19; 7 nucleotides agree with TRBD1. The CDR3 consists of 14 residues. Trimming took 9 bases from V and 13 from J; bases not matched to a gene: 15. CDR1 and CDR2 from the germline V gene are LNHDA and SQIVND (reference sequence). CDR3 sequence: CASCQGVLVGPLHF. CDR3 in DNA: TGTGCCAGCTGTCAGGGGGTCCTTGTAGGGCCCCTCCACTTT.

This clone has a single count. This chain joins TRBV11-2 and TRBJ1-3, with TRBD1 matching over 7 bases. The CDR3 is 17 residues long. Germline V lookup: CDR1 SGHAT, CDR2 FQNNGV. Trimming at V came to 1 base and at J to 2 bases, leaving 8 bases not matched to a gene. CDR3 sequence: CASSLGRQGVTGNTIYF. The CDR3 coding sequence is TGTGCCAGCAGCTTAGGGAGACAGGGAGTCACTGGAAACACCATATATTTT.

The rearrangement links TRBV12-5 to TRBJ1-2; D might be TRBD1 (5 bases). V lost 3 bases to trimming and J lost 5 bases, with 22 bases between them. Germline loops: CDR1 LGHNT, CDR2 FRNRAP. The CDR3 has 17 amino acids. Here the CDR3 DNA reads TGTGCTAGTGGTTTAGGGCAGGGAATCCCAATTTTGTATGGCTACACCTTC. It yields the protein CASGLGQGIPILYGYTF.

The J gene is TRBJ2-3, the V gene TRBV5-1; 11 bases line up with TRBD2. The CDR3 length is 17 residues. In germline, CDR1 is SGHRS, CDR2 YFSETQ. Unmatched junction bases numbered 6, after V lost 0 bases and J lost 3 bases. CDR3 in amino acids: CASSLGQLAGGTDTQYF. The CDR3 bases are TGCGCCAGCAGCTTGGGGCAGCTAGCGGGGGGAACAGATACGCAGTATTTT.

This sequence joins TRBV11-2 and TRBJ2-7; 10 nucleotides line up with TRBD2. Germline V gene lookup returns CDR1 SGHAT and CDR2 FQNNGV. The CDR3 has 16 amino acids. The trim removed 3 bases at V and 6 bases at J, leaving 11 bases unmatched. CDR3 sequence: CASSFEAGGPKREQYF. The CDR3 region has the DNA TGTGCCAGCAGCTTTGAAGCGGGGGGGCCTAAGCGCGAGCAGTACTTC. The full variable domain, its missing parts supplied by reference TRBV11-2 and TRBJ2-7, is EAGVAQSPRYKIIEKRQSVAFWCNPISGHATLYWYQQILGQGPKLLIQFQNNGVVDDSQLPKDRFSAERLKGVDSTLKIQPAKLEDSAVYLCASSFEAGGPKREQYFGPGTRLTVT.

The V and J genes are TRBV5-5 and TRBJ1-5, with 9 nucleotides matching TRBD1. CDR1 is SGHKS and CDR2 is YYEKEE in the germline V gene (reference sequence). The CDR3 covers 15 residues. V lost 3 bases and J lost 2; bases outside the gene matches: 3. CDR3 DNA: TGTGCCAGCAGCTGGACAGGGGACGGCAATCAGCCCCAGCATTTT. Its protein product is CASSWTGDGNQPQHF. The full variable domain, completed using reference TRBV5-5 and TRBJ1-5, is DAGVTQSPTHLIKTRGQQVTLRCSPISGHKSVSWYQQVLGQGPQFIFQYYEKEERGRGNFPDRFSARQFPNYSSELNVNALLLGDSALYLCASSWTGDGNQPQHFGDGTRLSIL.

This sequence joins TRBV7-9 and TRBJ1-3; 9 bases fit TRBD1. Germline V lookup: CDR1 SEHNR, CDR2 FQNEAQ (reference sequence). Trimming removed 1 base from V and 1 base from J; junction bases left unmatched: 5. CDR3 size: 17 residues. CDR3 nucleotide sequence: TGTGCCAGCAGCTTAGGGTTGGGACAGGGTTCTGGAAACACCATATATTTT. It yields the protein CASSLGLGQGSGNTIYF.

The chain uses TRBV2 and TRBJ2-5; 9 bases are shared with TRBD1. This CDR3 is 13 amino acids long. Losses at the gene ends were 10 bases for V and 3 bases for J; bases not matched to a gene: 6. Germline CDR1 SNHLY, CDR2 FYNNEI. The CDR3 region is CATGGDREETQYF. The DNA of the CDR3 is TGTGCCACCGGTGGGGACAGGGAAGAGACCCAGTACTTC.

This chain connects TRBV5-5 to TRBJ2-7; D perhaps matches TRBD2 (6 bases). The CDR3 loop spans 18 amino acids. Trimming removed 2 bases from V and 0 bases from J, with 21 bases in between. Germline values: CDR1 SGHKS, CDR2 YYEKEE (reference sequence). CDR3 loop: CASSFLPQTARDSYEQYF. The CDR3 coding sequence is TGTGCCAGCAGCTTTTTGCCCCAGACGGCGCGGGACTCCTACGAGCAGTACTTC.

The chain has TRBV6-2 or TRBV6-3 and TRBJ1-2; D is ambiguous. Germline CDR1 MNHEY, CDR2 SVGEGT. The CDR3 is 13 amino acids. V lost 0 bases and J 2 bases, leaving 4 bases between the germline ends. CDR3 protein: CASSYSPNYGYTF. The CDR3 coding sequence is TGTGCCAGCAGTTACTCTCCGAACTATGGCTACACCTTC.

The rearrangement links TRBV6-4 to TRBJ1-1; TRBD1 matches 10 bases. With V trimmed by 6 bases and J by 4 bases, 8 bases remained unmatched. This CDR3 is 15 amino acids long. CDR1 MRHNA and CDR2 SNTAGT come from the germline V gene. In DNA, the CDR3 is TGTGCCAGCAGGAAGACAGGGGGCATCGGCACTGAAGCTTTCTTT. Translation gives CASRKTGGIGTEAFF.

This chain joins TRBV18 and TRBJ2-7; 7 bases agree with TRBD1. The germline V gene has CDR1 KGHSH and CDR2 LQKENI. V gave up 2 bases and J gave up 7 bases; unmatched junction bases: 11. The CDR3 has 15 amino acids. The CDR3 region has the DNA TGTGCCAGCTCACCAATCCAACAGGGGTTCAAGGAGCAGTACTTC. Translated, it gives CASSPIQQGFKEQYF.

This sequence joins TRBV2 and TRBJ1-1, with a weak D call TRBD1 (5 bases). Trimming stripped 9 bases from V and 4 bases from J, with 21 bases between. This CDR3 spans 15 amino acids. CDR1 and CDR2 (germline): SNHLY, FYNNEI. CDR3 DNA: TGTGCCAGACCCTCTTTCGAAAGGAGGGGCACTGAAGCTTTCTTT. Translated, it gives CARPSFERRGTEAFF.

This clone has only one observation. The V call is TRBV29-1, the J call TRBJ2-5; 10 bases are a match to TRBD2. The V and J ends lost 4 bases and 3 bases, in that order; junction bases with no gene match: 8. The CDR3 consists of 15 residues. CDR1 is SQVTM, CDR2 ANQGSEA, per germline. In nucleotides, the CDR3 is TGCAGCGTTGGAACGACTAGCGGGTGGGAAGAGACCCAGTACTTC. This codes for CSVGTTSGWEETQYF.

The V call is TRBV14, the J call TRBJ1-3; tentative D call: TRBD1 (6 bases). CDR1 and CDR2 from the germline V gene are SGHDN and FVKESK. Trimming pared 1 base from V and 4 bases from J, leaving 14 bases between. This CDR3 has 16 amino acids. CDR3 sequence (DNA): TGTGCCAGCAGCCAAGTTGGGGGGGCGCGAGGAAACACCATATATTTT. As protein: CASSQVGGARGNTIYF.

The rearrangement joins TRBV12-5 to TRBJ2-5, with TRBD1 identical over 8 bases. Losses at the gene ends were 1 base for V and 4 bases for J; bases not matched to a gene: 8. Per germline, CDR1 LGHNT and CDR2 FRNRAP. This CDR3 comprises 16 residues. The CDR3: CASGLGDRGEGETQYF. CDR3 coding DNA: TGTGCTAGTGGTTTGGGCGACAGGGGTGAAGGAGAGACCCAGTACTTC.

V gene TRBV19 combines with J gene TRBJ1-4; 8 nucleotides agree with TRBD1. Germline V gives CDR1 LNHDA, CDR2 SQIVND (reference sequence). The CDR3 is made up of 13 amino acids. V gave up 8 bases and J gave up 7 bases; unmatched junction bases: 6. The CDR3 DNA is TGTGCCAGTGCGGACAGGGTGGGTGAAAAACTGTTTTTT. It specifies CASADRVGEKLFF. Together with reference TRBV19 and TRBJ1-4, the CDR3 gives the full variable domain: DGGITQSPKYLFRKEGQNVTLSCEQNLNHDAMYWYRQDPGQGLRLIYYSQIVNDFQKGDIAEGYSVSREKKESFPLTVTSAQKNPTAFYLCASADRVGEKLFFGSGTQLSVL.

The chain links TRBV6-5 to TRBJ1-1, with D perhaps TRBD1 (5 bases). The CDR3 consists of 14 residues. Trimming left V 5 bases short and J 5 bases short, with 15 bases between. CDR1 and CDR2 (germline): MNHEY, SVGAGI. The CDR3 loop is CASSPLGGATEAFF. CDR3 nucleotide sequence: TGTGCCAGCAGTCCTCTCGGAGGGGCAACTGAAGCTTTCTTT.

V is TRBV10-3 and J is TRBJ1-5; D possibly corresponds to TRBD1 (5 bases). Germline CDR1 ENHRY, CDR2 SYGVKD. The CDR3 is 17 amino acids. Trimming stripped 0 bases from V and 2 bases from J, with 14 bases between. CDR3: CAISESNQGAGNQPQHF. CDR3 DNA sequence: TGTGCCATCAGTGAGTCGAATCAGGGTGCGGGCAATCAGCCCCAGCATTTT.

This CDR3 is CASSSLTGTGELFF. The CDR3 DNA is TGTGCCAGCAGCTCTCTCACGGGGACCGGGGAGCTGTTTTTT. This chain uses TRBV6-2 or TRBV6-3 with TRBJ2-2; perhaps TRBD2 as D (5 bases). The CDR3 loop spans 14 amino acids. Trimming took 6 bases from V and 5 from J, leaving 13 bases between them. The germline gives CDR1 MNHEY, CDR2 SVGEGT.

V is TRBV5-6 and J is TRBJ1-1; TRBD1 matches at 9 bases. Trimming cost V 4 bases and J 0 bases; bases outside gene matches: 10. This CDR3 contains 17 residues. The germline CDR1 and CDR2 sequences are SGHDT and YYEEEE. The CDR3: CASSGRDREYLNTEAFF. The CDR3 DNA sequence: TGTGCCAGCAGCGGCCGGGACAGGGAGTACTTGAACACTGAAGCTTTCTTT.

The rearrangement uses TRBV20-1 and TRBJ2-3, with D possibly TRBD2 on 5 matching bases. Trimming took off 3 bases at V and 3 bases at J, with 13 bases between the two ends. Germline V gene sequence: CDR1 DFQATT, CDR2 SNEGSKA (reference sequence). The CDR3 covers 14 residues. CDR3 sequence reads: CSASGGRETDTQYF. The CDR3 DNA reads as TGCAGTGCTAGTGGAGGACGGGAAACAGATACGCAGTATTTT.

V is TRBV30 and J is TRBJ2-1, with 7 bases identical to TRBD2. Trimming removed 3 bases from V and 9 bases from J; junction bases left unmatched: 2. The CDR3 totals 11 residues. The germline V gene encodes CDR1 GTSNPN and CDR2 SVGIG (reference sequence). CDR3 in amino acids: CAWRTGGEQFF. In nucleotides, the CDR3 is TGTGCCTGGAGGACGGGGGGTGAGCAGTTCTTC.

A single count supports this clone. The rearrangement links TRBV7-9 to TRBJ2-1; perhaps TRBD2 as D (8 bases). The CDR3 length is 16 residues. Germline CDR1 reads SEHNR; CDR2 reads FQNEAQ (reference sequence). V lost 4 bases and J lost 4, with 17 bases in between. The CDR3 DNA reads as TGTGCCAGCAGCTCGCGGGGGGACAGTTATTACAATGAGCAGTTCTTC. Translated: CASSSRGDSYYNEQFF. Supplemented by reference TRBV7-9 and TRBJ2-1, the full variable domain reads DTGVSQNPRHKITKRGQNVTFRCDPISEHNRLYWYRQTLGQGPEFLTYFQNEAQLEKSRLLSDRFSAERPKGSFSTLEIQRTEQGDSAMYLCASSSRGDSYYNEQFFGPGTRLTVL.

This chain's CDR3 is CASRQGSNQPQHF. DNA for the CDR3: TGTGCCAGCAGGCAGGGATCCAATCAGCCCCAGCATTTT. The gene calls are TRBV2 and TRBJ1-5; perhaps TRBD1 as D (5 bases). The length of the CDR3 is 13 residues. The ends were cut back, 6 bases at V and 3 bases at J, with 9 bases in the middle. CDR1 SNHLY and CDR2 FYNNEI come from the germline V gene.

J is TRBJ1-2 and V is TRBV19, with TRBD1 matching over 8 bases. V lost 7 bases and J lost 2; bases outside the gene matches: 12. The CDR3 has 16 amino acids. The germline V gene has CDR1 LNHDA and CDR2 SQIVND (reference sequence). CDR3 residues: CASIQTGENVNYGYTF. For the CDR3, the DNA is TGTGCCAGTATCCAGACAGGGGAAAATGTAAACTATGGCTACACCTTC.